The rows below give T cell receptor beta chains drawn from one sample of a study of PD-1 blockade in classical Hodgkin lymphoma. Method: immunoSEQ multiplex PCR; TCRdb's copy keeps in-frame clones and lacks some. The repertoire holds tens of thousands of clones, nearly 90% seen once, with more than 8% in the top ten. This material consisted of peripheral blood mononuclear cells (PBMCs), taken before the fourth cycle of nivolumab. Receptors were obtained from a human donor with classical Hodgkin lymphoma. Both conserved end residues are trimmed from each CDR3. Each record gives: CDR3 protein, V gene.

cdr3_aa: ASSLAAGSSYNEQF; v_call: TRBV5-1
cdr3_aa: ASSEGGRLREQF; v_call: TRBV10-1
cdr3_aa: ASTEATGWRHEQY; v_call: TRBV6-5
cdr3_aa: ASSHRQGLSSYNEQF; v_call: TRBV21-1
cdr3_aa: ASSQQEQAFYEQY; v_call: TRBV4-1
cdr3_aa: ARWYSKGSQPQH; v_call: TRBV5-3
cdr3_aa: ASSLDGNYGYT; v_call: TRBV5-5
cdr3_aa: ASNASTTFYGYT; v_call: TRBV7-3
cdr3_aa: ASSFPDKGGSRGYT; v_call: TRBV28
cdr3_aa: ASSLEPSTDTQY; v_call: TRBV11-2
cdr3_aa: ASSLLGQGAVGEKLF; v_call: TRBV5-1
cdr3_aa: ASMVYPAGNEQF; v_call: TRBV5-1
cdr3_aa: ASSQDVAGGLTDTQY; v_call: TRBV4-1
cdr3_aa: ASSLVGGPNEQF; v_call: TRBV5-1
cdr3_aa: ASSLTLSSGVLYEQF; v_call: TRBV5-5
cdr3_aa: ASKLLAGGNTGELF; v_call: TRBV2
cdr3_aa: ASSPGKPGQGYEQY; v_call: TRBV4-2
cdr3_aa: ASSLAQTTSGYT; v_call: TRBV5-1
cdr3_aa: ASSRPGTGDEKLF; v_call: TRBV28
cdr3_aa: ASSKNSGSSYEQY; v_call: TRBV11-2
cdr3_aa: ASREQVQGEKLF; v_call: TRBV6-5
cdr3_aa: ASSYEGAGELF; v_call: TRBV6-5
cdr3_aa: ASSFEGSTEAF; v_call: TRBV5-1
cdr3_aa: ASSLGSISSYEQY; v_call: TRBV28
cdr3_aa: ASSVGVGGMGAGELF; v_call: TRBV9
cdr3_aa: ASSFIFTDTQY; v_call: TRBV6-5
cdr3_aa: ATSTRGIPHTYNEQF; v_call: TRBV15
cdr3_aa: ASGQKLYEQY; v_call: TRBV6-5
cdr3_aa: ASSENGDQY; v_call: TRBV6-1
cdr3_aa: ASTGGDGYT; v_call: TRBV19
cdr3_aa: ASSLEDNPYNEQF; v_call: TRBV11-3
cdr3_aa: ASSQRYPKAAGELF; v_call: TRBV11-3
cdr3_aa: ASSPDTYNEQF; v_call: TRBV6-6
cdr3_aa: ASSLAQFIDTGELF; v_call: TRBV11-2
cdr3_aa: ASGTGGNYGYT; v_call: TRBV5-1
cdr3_aa: ASSLIQETQY; v_call: TRBV5-1
cdr3_aa: ASSGTGASPLH; v_call: TRBV9
cdr3_aa: ASSPEAGRGTGNTIY; v_call: TRBV18
cdr3_aa: ASSSDRLDTEAF; v_call: TRBV27
cdr3_aa: ATSRGGTLLYNEQF; v_call: TRBV15
cdr3_aa: ASSFIPGLVSDEQF; v_call: TRBV5-1
cdr3_aa: ASSWGASGNQPQH; v_call: TRBV7-2
cdr3_aa: ASSPQKGTEQY; v_call: TRBV18
cdr3_aa: ASSSGLERAEAF; v_call: TRBV6-6
cdr3_aa: ASSLRFGTHREDTQY; v_call: TRBV7-9
cdr3_aa: ASSSSYEQY; v_call: TRBV5-1
cdr3_aa: ASSPPLGEANYGYT; v_call: TRBV6-6
cdr3_aa: ASSQTGSSGGFNEQF; v_call: TRBV5-1
cdr3_aa: ASSLGRDQPQH; v_call: TRBV7-8
cdr3_aa: ASDEDSNQPQH; v_call: TRBV2
cdr3_aa: ASGPPTGTYEQY; v_call: TRBV12-5
cdr3_aa: ATSRSASLNYGYT; v_call: TRBV15
cdr3_aa: ASTGLAGDTQY; v_call: TRBV6-5